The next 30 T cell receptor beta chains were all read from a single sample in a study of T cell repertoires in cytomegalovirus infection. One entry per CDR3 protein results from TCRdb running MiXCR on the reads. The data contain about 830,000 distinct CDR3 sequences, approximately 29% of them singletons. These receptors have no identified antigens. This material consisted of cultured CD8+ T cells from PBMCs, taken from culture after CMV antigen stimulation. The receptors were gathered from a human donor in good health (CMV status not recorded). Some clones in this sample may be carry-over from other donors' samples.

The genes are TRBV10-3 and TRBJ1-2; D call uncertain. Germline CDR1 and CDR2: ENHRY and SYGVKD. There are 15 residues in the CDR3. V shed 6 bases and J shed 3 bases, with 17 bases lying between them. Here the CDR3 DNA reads TGTGCCATCAGCGAACCCCCTAATTCCGACTATGGCTACACCTTC. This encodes CAISEPPNSDYGYTF.

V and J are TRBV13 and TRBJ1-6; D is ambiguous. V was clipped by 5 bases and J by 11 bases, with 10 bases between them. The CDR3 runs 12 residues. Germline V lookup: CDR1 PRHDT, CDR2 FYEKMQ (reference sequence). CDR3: CASSGYNAPLHF. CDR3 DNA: TGTGCCAGCAGCGGCTACAATGCACCCCTCCACTTT.

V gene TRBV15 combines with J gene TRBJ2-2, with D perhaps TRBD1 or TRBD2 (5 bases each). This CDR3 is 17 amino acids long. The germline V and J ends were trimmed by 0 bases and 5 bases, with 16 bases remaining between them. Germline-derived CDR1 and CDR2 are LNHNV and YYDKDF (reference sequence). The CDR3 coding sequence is TGTGCCACCAGCAGAGATAGATTGAGGGGCCCTACCGGGGAGCTGTTTTTT. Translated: CATSRDRLRGPTGELFF.

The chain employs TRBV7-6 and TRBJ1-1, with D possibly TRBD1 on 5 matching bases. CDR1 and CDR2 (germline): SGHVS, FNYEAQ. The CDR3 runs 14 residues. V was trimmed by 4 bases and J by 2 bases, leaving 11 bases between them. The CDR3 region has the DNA TGTGCCAGCAGCTACGCGGGGGGAAACACTGAAGCTTTCTTT. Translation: CASSYAGGNTEAFF.

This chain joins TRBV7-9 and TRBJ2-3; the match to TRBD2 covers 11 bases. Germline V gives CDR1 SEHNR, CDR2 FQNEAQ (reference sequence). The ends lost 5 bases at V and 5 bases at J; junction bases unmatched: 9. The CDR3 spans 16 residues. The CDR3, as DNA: TGTGCCAGCAGCCCTACTAGCGGGGGCTCTGGAGATACGCAGTATTTT. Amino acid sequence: CASSPTSGGSGDTQYF.

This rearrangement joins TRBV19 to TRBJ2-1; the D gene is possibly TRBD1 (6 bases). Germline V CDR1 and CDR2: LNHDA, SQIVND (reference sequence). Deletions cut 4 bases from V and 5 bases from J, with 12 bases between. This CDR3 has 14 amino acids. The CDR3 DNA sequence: TGTGCCAGTAGTACCTTCACAGGGAACAATGAGCAGTTCTTC. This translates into CASSTFTGNNEQFF.

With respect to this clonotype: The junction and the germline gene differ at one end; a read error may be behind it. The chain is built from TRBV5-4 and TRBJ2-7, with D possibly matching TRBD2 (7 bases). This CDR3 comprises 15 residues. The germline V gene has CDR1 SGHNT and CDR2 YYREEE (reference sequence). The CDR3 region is CTSSWEGGRMDEQYF. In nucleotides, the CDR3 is TGTACCAGCAGCTGGGAGGGGGGAAGGATGGACGAGCAGTACTTC.

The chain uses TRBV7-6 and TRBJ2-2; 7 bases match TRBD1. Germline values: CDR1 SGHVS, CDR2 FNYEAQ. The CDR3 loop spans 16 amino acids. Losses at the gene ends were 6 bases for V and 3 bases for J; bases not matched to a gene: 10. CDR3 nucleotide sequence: TGTGCCAGCAGTTCCGGCGCCACAGGGGACACCGGGGAGCTGTTTTTT. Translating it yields CASSSGATGDTGELFF.

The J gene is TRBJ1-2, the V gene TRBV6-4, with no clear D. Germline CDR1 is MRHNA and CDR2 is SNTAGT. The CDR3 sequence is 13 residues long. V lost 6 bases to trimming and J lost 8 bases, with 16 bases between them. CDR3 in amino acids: CASSPTLGRGYTF. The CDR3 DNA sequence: TGTGCCAGCAGCCCCACGTTAGGTCGCGGCTACACCTTC.

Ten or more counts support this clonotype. The CDR3 region is CASQRTGSYEQYF. CDR3 bases: TGTGCCAGCCAAAGGACAGGGTCCTACGAGCAGTACTTC. V gene TRBV6-1 combines with J gene TRBJ2-7; TRBD1 matches 8 bases. V trimming: 8 bases; J trimming: 1 base; junction bases outside the gene matches: 4. This CDR3 contains 13 residues. Germline CDR1 and CDR2: MNHNS and SASEGT.

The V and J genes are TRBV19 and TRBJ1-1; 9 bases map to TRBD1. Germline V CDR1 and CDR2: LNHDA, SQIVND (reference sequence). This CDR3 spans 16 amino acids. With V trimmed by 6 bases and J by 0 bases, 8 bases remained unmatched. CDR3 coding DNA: TGTGCCAGTAGCACCTACAGGGGGCGGATGAACACTGAAGCTTTCTTT. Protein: CASSTYRGRMNTEAFF.

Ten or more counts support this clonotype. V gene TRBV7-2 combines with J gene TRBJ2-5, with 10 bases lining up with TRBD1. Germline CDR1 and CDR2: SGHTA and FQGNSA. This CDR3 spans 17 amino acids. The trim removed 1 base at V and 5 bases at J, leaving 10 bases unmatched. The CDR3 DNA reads TGTGCCAGCAGCTTAGGCCCCGGGACAGGGGTATGGGAGACCCAGTACTTC. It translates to CASSLGPGTGVWETQYF.

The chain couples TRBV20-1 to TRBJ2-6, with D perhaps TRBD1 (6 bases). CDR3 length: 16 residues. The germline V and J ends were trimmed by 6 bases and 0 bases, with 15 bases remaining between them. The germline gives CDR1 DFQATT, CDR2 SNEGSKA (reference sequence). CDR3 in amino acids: CSAPPGHLSGANVLTF. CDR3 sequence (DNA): TGCAGTGCCCCCCCGGGACACCTCTCTGGGGCCAACGTCCTGACTTTC.

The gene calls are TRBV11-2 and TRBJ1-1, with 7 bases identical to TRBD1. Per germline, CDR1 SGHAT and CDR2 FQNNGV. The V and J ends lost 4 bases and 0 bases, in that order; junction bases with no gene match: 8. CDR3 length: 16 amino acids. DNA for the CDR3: TGTGCCAGCAGCTCCTGGGACAGCCAGATGAACACTGAAGCTTTCTTT. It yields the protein CASSSWDSQMNTEAFF. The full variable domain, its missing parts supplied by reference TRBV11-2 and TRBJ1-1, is EAGVAQSPRYKIIEKRQSVAFWCNPISGHATLYWYQQILGQGPKLLIQFQNNGVVDDSQLPKDRFSAERLKGVDSTLKIQPAKLEDSAVYLCASSSWDSQMNTEAFFGQGTRLTVV.

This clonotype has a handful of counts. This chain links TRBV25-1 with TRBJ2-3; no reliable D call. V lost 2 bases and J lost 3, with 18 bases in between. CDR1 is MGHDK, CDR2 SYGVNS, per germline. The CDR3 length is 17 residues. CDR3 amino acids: CASSESLVRVLTDTQYF. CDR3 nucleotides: TGTGCCAGCAGTGAAAGCTTGGTTCGGGTTTTGACAGATACGCAGTATTTT.

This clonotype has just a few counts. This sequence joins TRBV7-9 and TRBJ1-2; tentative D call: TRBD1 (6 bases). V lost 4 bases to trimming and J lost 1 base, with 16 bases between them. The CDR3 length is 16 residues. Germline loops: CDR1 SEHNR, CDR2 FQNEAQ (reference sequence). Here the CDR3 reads CASSSPTGHLNYGYTF. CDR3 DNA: TGTGCCAGCAGCTCCCCGACAGGACATCTTAACTATGGCTACACCTTC.

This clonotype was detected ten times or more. CDR3 region: CASSLDVRQPQHF. The DNA for the CDR3 is TGTGCCAGCAGCTTAGATGTAAGGCAGCCCCAGCATTTT. The chain employs TRBV7-2 and TRBJ1-5; D gene ambiguous. This CDR3 is 13 amino acids long. Trimming stripped 1 base from V and 7 bases from J, with 8 bases between. Germline assignment: CDR1 SGHTA and CDR2 FQGNSA.

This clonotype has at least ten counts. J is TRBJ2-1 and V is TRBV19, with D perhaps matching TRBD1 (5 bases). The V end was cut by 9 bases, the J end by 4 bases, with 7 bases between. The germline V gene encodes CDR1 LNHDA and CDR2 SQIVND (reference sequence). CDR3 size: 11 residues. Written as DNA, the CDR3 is TGTGCCAGCCAGGGTTACAATGAGCAGTTCTTC. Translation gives CASQGYNEQFF.

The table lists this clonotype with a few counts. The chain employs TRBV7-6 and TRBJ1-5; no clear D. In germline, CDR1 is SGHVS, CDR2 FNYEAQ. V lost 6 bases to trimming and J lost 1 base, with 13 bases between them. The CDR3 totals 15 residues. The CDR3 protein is CASSSGDGSNQPQHF. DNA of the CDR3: TGTGCCAGCAGTTCAGGAGACGGGAGCAATCAGCCCCAGCATTTT.

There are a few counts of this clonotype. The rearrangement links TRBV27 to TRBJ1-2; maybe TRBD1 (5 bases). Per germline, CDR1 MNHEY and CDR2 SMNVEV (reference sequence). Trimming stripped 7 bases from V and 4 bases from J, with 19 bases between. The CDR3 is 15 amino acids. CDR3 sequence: CASTNGPQGSYGYTF. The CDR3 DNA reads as TGTGCCAGCACCAACGGTCCCCAGGGTAGCTATGGCTACACCTTC.

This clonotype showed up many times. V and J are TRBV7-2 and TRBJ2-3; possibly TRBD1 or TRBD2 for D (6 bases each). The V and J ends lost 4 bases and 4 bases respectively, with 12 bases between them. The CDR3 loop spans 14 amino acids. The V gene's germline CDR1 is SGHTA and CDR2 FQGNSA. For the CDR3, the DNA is TGTGCCAGCAGCTGGCTAGGGGGGTCAGATACGCAGTATTTT. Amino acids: CASSWLGGSDTQYF.

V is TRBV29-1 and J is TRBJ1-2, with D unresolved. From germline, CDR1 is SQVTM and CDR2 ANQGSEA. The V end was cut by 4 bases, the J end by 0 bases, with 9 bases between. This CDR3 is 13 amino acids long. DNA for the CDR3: TGCAGCGTTGTTGGTATCTCTAACTATGGCTACACCTTC. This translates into CSVVGISNYGYTF.

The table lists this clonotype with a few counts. DNA for the CDR3: TGCGCCAGCAGCCAAGCCCCTCATCAGATCACTGAAGCTTTCTTT. Translation gives CASSQAPHQITEAFF. The rearrangement uses TRBV4-1 and TRBJ1-1; D is unclear. The germline V gene has CDR1 MGHRA and CDR2 YSYEKL. CDR3 length: 15 residues. Trimming cost V 1 base and J 4 bases, with 13 bases left between them.

The chain's CDR3 is CASSILMTGGTDTQYF. CDR3 coding DNA: TGTGCCAGCAGTATACTAATGACAGGGGGAACAGATACGCAGTATTTT. The rearrangement links TRBV27 to TRBJ2-3, with TRBD1 matching 9 bases. The CDR3 loop spans 16 amino acids. Germline V lookup: CDR1 MNHEY, CDR2 SMNVEV (reference sequence). V lost 5 bases to trimming and J lost 3 bases; unmatched junction nucleotides: 9.

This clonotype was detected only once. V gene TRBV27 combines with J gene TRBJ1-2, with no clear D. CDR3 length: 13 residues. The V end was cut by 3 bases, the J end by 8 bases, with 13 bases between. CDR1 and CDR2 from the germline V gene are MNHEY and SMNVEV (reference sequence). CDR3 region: CASSFGVGWGYTF. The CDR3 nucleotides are TGTGCCAGCAGTTTTGGGGTGGGGTGGGGCTACACCTTC.

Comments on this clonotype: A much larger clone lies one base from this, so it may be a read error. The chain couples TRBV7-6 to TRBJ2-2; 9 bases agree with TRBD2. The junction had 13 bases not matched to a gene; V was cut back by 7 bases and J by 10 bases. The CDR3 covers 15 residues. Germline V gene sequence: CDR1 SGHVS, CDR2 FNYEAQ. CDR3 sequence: CASNSPTSGLEELFF. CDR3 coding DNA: TGTGCCAGCAACTCCCCGACTAGCGGCCTGGAGGAGCTGTTTTTT.

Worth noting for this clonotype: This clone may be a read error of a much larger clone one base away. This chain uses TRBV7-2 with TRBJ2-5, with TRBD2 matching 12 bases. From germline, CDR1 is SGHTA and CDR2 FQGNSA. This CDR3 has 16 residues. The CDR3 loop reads CAGSSGMTSGGETQYF. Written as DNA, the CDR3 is TGTGCCGGCAGCTCGGGGATGACTAGCGGGGGCGAGACCCAGTACTTC.

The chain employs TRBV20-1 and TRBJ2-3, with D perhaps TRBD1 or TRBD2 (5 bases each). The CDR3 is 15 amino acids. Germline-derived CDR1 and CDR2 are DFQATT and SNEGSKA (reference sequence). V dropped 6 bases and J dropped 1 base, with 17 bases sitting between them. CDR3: CSADWGSGRTDTQYF. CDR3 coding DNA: TGCAGTGCCGACTGGGGGAGCGGCCGCACAGATACGCAGTATTTT.

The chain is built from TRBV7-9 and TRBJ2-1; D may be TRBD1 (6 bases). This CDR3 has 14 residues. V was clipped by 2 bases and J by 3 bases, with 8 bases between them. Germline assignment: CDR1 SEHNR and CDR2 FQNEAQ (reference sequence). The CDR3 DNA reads TGTGCCAGCAGCTTACAGGACAGCTACAATGAGCAGTTCTTC. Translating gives CASSLQDSYNEQFF.

The CDR3 reads CASSQRQGTYNSPLHF. The CDR3 DNA follows: TGTGCCAGCAGCCAAAGACAGGGAACCTATAATTCACCCCTCCACTTT. This rearrangement joins TRBV14 to TRBJ1-6; TRBD1 matches at 7 bases. V shed 2 bases, J shed 2 bases, and the junction held 3 bases outside the gene matches. The CDR3 is 16 amino acids. The germline V gene encodes CDR1 SGHDN and CDR2 FVKESK.